These 4 T cell receptor beta chains came from one sample sequenced in a study of shared clonotypes between healthy human individuals (TCRdb year 2020). Preparation of the library involved the immunoSEQ multiplex PCR assay. What TCRdb holds here is the immuneACCESS table cut down to in-frame rearrangements. Part of the clones is not present; checked against another copy, under half of the missing clones reflect an unresolved V gene, and the others are unexplained. Present in this sample are about 2 million clones, roughly 95% of which were seen just once. The ten biggest clones cover 0.13% of the sample. Input material: naive CD4+ T cells sorted from blood. Explained via the paper, the cell subset or site label denotes: CD45RA+ positively selected. The receptors were sampled from a young man in good health.

The DNA of the CDR3 is TGTGCTAGTGGTTTGGCCGGGAGGGGGACCGGGGAGCTGTTTTTT. Translating gives CASGLAGRGTGELFF. The rearrangement joins TRBV12-5 to TRBJ2-2, with 8 nucleotides matching TRBD2. The CDR3 totals 15 residues. Germline V gene sequence: CDR1 LGHNT, CDR2 FRNRAP. V shed 1 base and J 5 bases; nucleotides not matched to a gene: 3.

This chain links TRBV11-2 with TRBJ2-3; TRBD2 matches 8 bases. Germline V gene data show CDR1 as SGHAT and CDR2 as FQNNGV. The V and J ends lost 1 base and 3 bases, in that order; junction bases with no gene match: 9. CDR3 size: 17 residues. The CDR3 DNA is TGTGCCAGCAGCTTAGTCCCTAACGGGGGGGGTACAGATACGCAGTATTTT. Amino acid sequence: CASSLVPNGGGTDTQYF.

The V and J genes are TRBV7-6 and TRBJ1-2; 8 bases match TRBD1. CDR3 length: 13 residues. Losses at the gene ends were 4 bases for V and 8 bases for J; bases not matched to a gene: 6. The germline gives CDR1 SGHVS, CDR2 FNYEAQ. In DNA form, the CDR3 reads TGTGCCAGCAGCTCGGGGACAGGTCGGGGCTACACCTTC. It yields the protein CASSSGTGRGYTF.

V is TRBV7-3 and J is TRBJ2-2; a weak D match, TRBD1 (6 bases). The length of the CDR3 is 14 residues. V lost 2 bases to trimming and J lost 8 bases, with 12 bases between them. Germline loops: CDR1 SGHTA, CDR2 FQGTGA. CDR3 protein: CASSLPGALGELFF. In nucleotides, the CDR3 is TGTGCCAGCAGCTTACCAGGGGCCCTGGGGGAGCTGTTTTTT.